A selection of T cell receptor beta chains follows, all from one sample in a study of CD8+ T cells in alopecia areata. Generated by immunoSEQ multiplex PCR, the TCRdb table keeps only in-frame clones and is missing some. The repertoire has some 200,000 clones, about 50% of them found once; the top ten carry 1.6%. The source material was CD4+ T cells sorted from blood, sampled at week 4, from a patient treated with tofacitinib. All receptors derive from a human donor with alopecia areata. Both conserved end residues are part of each CDR3. Each record gives: CDR3 length, J gene, D gene, clone size, V gene, CDR3 DNA, CDR3 protein. A D gene is named only where the DNA matches it firmly. Size tells how often a clone was seen (once, few, many) or the class of an expanded clone, and some rows leave it out.

length: 13; J: TRBJ1-2; D: NA; size: NA; V: TRBV29-1; DNA: TGCAGCGTTGAAGAGGCCGCGACAGGAGGCTACACCTTC; CDR3: CSVEEAATGGYTF
length: 11; J: TRBJ2-7; D: NA; size: once; V: TRBV29-1; DNA: TGCAGCGTCGGGACGGGATACGAGCAGTACTTC; CDR3: CSVGTGYEQYF
length: 12; J: TRBJ2-2; D: NA; size: few; V: TRBV14; DNA: TGTGCCAGCAGCCAAGAGTCGTTCGGGCTGTTTTTT; CDR3: CASSQESFGLFF
length: 11; J: TRBJ2-1; D: NA; size: few; V: TRBV10-3; DNA: TGTGCCATCAGGCCCCATCTCGAACAGTTCTTC; CDR3: CAIRPHLEQFF
length: 14; J: TRBJ2-1; D: TRBD2; size: NA; V: TRBV7-2; DNA: TGTGCCAGCAGCGGGACTAGCGAGGGTAATGAGCAGTTCTTC; CDR3: CASSGTSEGNEQFF
length: 14; J: TRBJ2-7; D: TRBD1; size: NA; V: TRBV11-1; DNA: TGTGCCAGCAGCTCGACAGGGGGCCCCTACGAGCAGTACTTC; CDR3: CASSSTGGPYEQYF
length: 15; J: TRBJ1-6; D: NA; size: few; V: TRBV18; DNA: TGTGCCAGCTCACCACCGCCGACAGGCAGCTCACCCCTCCACTTT; CDR3: CASSPPPTGSSPLHF
length: 15; J: TRBJ2-3; D: NA; size: few; V: TRBV10-3; DNA: TGTGCCATCAGTGCGGGAAGAACGAGCACAGATACGCAGTATTTT; CDR3: CAISAGRTSTDTQYF
length: 11; J: TRBJ2-3; D: NA; size: NA; V: TRBV18; DNA: TGTGCCAGCTCACCATCAGATACGCAGTATTTT; CDR3: CASSPSDTQYF
length: 15; J: TRBJ2-7; D: TRBD2; size: few; V: TRBV5-6; DNA: TGTGCCAGCAGCCATGGACTAGCGGGGAGATACGAGCAGTACTTC; CDR3: CASSHGLAGRYEQYF
length: 13; J: TRBJ1-1; D: NA; size: NA; V: TRBV29-1; DNA: TGCAGCGTTGAGGCGGCATGGCAGACTGAAGCTTTCTTT; CDR3: CSVEAAWQTEAFF
length: 15; J: TRBJ2-7; D: NA; size: NA; V: TRBV5-1; DNA: TGCGCCAGCAGCTTGGCTTGGGACGGTTCCTACGAGCAGTACTTC; CDR3: CASSLAWDGSYEQYF
length: 15; J: TRBJ1-2; D: NA; size: NA; V: TRBV30; DNA: TGTGCCTGGAGTGTACTGGGGGCGTCTAACTATGGCTACACCTTC; CDR3: CAWSVLGASNYGYTF
length: 16; J: TRBJ1-1; D: NA; size: once; V: TRBV5-6; DNA: TGTGCCAGCAGCTTGGAACCCCAGGGTCGTAACACTGAAGCTTTCTTT; CDR3: CASSLEPQGRNTEAFF
length: 15; J: TRBJ1-5; D: NA; size: NA; V: TRBV7-8; DNA: TGTGCCAGCAGCTTGGGGCTGACAGCAAATCAGCCCCAGCATTTT; CDR3: CASSLGLTANQPQHF